This T cell receptor beta chain was retrieved from a study of blood T cell repertoires in COVID-19. For the study at large: Specimens from acute and convalescent COVID-19 originated in the United States, Italy and Spain. PBMCs, B-cell-depleted T cells, or T cells were the source of the cDNA or gDNA that made up the material.

As processed by the authors: Quantification of nucleated cells was approximated via reference gene primer amplification. The assay was immunoSEQ multiplex PCR, and TCRdb's table has in-frame clones only and misses some. V, J and clone size are those of that table, while D and trimming were read from the DNA. There are about 77,000 clones in the sample; 90% occur only once, and 15% to 20% lies in the top ten. The specimen was peripheral blood. This receptor was taken from a woman at least 80 years old with active or convalescent COVID-19.

The DNA of the CDR3 is TGCAGCGTTGTTGGCAGGGGGATCTGGGTAGATGGCTACACCTTC. It codes for CSVVGRGIWVDGYTF. This chain joins TRBV29-1 and TRBJ1-2; 7 nucleotides agree with TRBD1. The CDR3 is 15 amino acids. The V gene end was trimmed by 4 bases and the J gene end by 6 bases; junction bases not matched to a gene: 14. In germline, CDR1 is SQVTM, CDR2 ANQGSEA.